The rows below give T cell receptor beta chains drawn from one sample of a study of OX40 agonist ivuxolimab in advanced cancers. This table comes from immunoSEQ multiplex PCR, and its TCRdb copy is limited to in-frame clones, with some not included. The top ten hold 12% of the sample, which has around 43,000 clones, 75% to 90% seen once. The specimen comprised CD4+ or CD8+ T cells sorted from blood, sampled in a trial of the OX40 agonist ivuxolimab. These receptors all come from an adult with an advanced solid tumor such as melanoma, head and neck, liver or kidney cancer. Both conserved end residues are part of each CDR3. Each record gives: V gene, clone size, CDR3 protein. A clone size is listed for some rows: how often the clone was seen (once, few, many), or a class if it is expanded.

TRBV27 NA CASSFSDFAYNEQFF
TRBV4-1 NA CASSQVAAEEEAFF
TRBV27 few CASRDSPYQPQHF
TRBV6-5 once CASSPREYINYGYTF
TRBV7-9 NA CASSLPGNSGNTIYF
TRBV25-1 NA CASLTENTGELFF
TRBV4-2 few CASSQAEGSTDTQYF
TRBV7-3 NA CASSLDNTDTQYF
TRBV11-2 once CASSLGARLWGNTIYF
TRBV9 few CASSEGPVKAEAFF
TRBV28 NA CASSPDSVKTDEQFF
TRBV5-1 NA CASKSGSSYEQYF
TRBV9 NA CASSVGAANQPQHF
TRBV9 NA CASSEPRTGGTGELFF
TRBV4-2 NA CASSQEERGAYEQYF
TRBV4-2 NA CASRKSENNEQFF
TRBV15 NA CALGRSTGELFF
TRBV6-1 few CASSEGLEQDRLIYEQYF
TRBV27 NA CASSLGRGPYEQYF
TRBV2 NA CASSDWTGLTGELFF
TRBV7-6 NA CASSLFRAPSTNEKLFF
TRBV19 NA CASSISLGRQILNYGYTF
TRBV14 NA CASSQDLRRNEKLFF
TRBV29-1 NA CSVDEGGNTEAFF
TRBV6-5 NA CASSLKGGGQPQHF
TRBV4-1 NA CASSQDPTGAGEQYF
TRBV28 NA CASSSLAGYNEQFF
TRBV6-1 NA CASIEWTGSRETQYF
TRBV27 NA CASRPRTSVETQYF
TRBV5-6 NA CASSGSIGQPQHF
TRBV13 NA CASSLVPGLANTGELFF
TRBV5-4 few CASSSSYRGTGYTF
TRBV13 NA CASSPGAGELFF
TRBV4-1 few CASSVRDLSNQPQHF
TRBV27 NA CASSLLSSAGSEQYF
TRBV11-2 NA CASSLSGSSSYNEQFF
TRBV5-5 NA CASSFNHWTSGRGEETQYF
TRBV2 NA CASRPLTSYEQYF
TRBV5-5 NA CASSFWRAKNIQYF
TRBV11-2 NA CASSLGTGALHSYEQYF
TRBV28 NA CASSFPGSGTSYEQYF
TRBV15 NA CATSRGEGLAEQETQYF
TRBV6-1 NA CASTIAGGYNEQFF
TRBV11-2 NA CASSLVAGFETQYF
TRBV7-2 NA CASSLVTPLSSYNEQFF